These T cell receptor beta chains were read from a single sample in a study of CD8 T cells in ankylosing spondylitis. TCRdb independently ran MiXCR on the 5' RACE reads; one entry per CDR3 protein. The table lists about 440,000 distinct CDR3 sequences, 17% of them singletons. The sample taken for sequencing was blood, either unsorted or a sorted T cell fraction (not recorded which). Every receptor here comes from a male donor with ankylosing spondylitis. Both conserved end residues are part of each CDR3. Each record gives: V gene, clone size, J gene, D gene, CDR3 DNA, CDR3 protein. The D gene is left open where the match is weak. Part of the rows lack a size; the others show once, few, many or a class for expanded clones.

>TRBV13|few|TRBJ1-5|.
TGTGCCAGCAGCCGTCGAATTAGGCAGGGAAGGCGGCCCCAGCATTTT
CASSRRIRQGRRPQHF
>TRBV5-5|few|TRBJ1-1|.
TGTGCCAGCAGCTTGTTAAGCTCCACCCCATTGGCTTTCTTT
CASSLLSSTPLAFF
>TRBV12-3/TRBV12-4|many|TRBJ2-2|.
TGTGCCAGCAGTTTCCAGGGGGGGAACGGGGAGCTGTTTTTT
CASSFQGGNGELFF
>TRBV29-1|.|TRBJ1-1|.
TGCAGCGTTGTTGATACAGGGAAGTACACTGAAGCTTTCTTT
CSVVDTGKYTEAFF
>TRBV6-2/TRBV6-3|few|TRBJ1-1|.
TGTGCCAGCAGTTACTTCCCCGACTTCAACACTGAAGCTTTCTTT
CASSYFPDFNTEAFF
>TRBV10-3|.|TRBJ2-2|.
TGTGCCATCAGTGATTGGGGGCAGAAGAACACCGGGGAGCTGTTTTTT
CAISDWGQKNTGELFF
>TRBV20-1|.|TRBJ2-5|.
TGCAGTGCTAGCCCTACGGGGGTCGAGGAGACCCAGTACTTC
CSASPTGVEETQYF
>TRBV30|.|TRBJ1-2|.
TGTGCCTGGAGTGTACTTACAGGGCAGGGTGGCTACACCTTC
CAWSVLTGQGGYTF
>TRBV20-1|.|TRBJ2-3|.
TGCAGTGCTAGTAGGGGAAGTACCGGCACAGATACGCAGTATTTT
CSASRGSTGTDTQYF
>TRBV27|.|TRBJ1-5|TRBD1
TGTGCCAGCAGCCCTCGGACAGGACAGAGCAATCAGCCCCAGCATTTT
CASSPRTGQSNQPQHF
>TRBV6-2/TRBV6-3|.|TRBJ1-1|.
TGTGCCAGCAGACAGTTCATGAACACTGAAGCTTTCTTT
CASRQFMNTEAFF
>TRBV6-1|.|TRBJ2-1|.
TGTGCCACCAGAAGACTAGGCGGGCGCAATGAGCAGTTCTTC
CATRRLGGRNEQFF
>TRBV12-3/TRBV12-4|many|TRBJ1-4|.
TGTGCCAGCAGTTTGGATGAAAAACTGTTTTTT
CASSLDEKLFF
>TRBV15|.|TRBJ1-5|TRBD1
TGTGCCACCAGTTCGACAGGGAGGGAGCCCCAGCATTTT
CATSSTGREPQHF
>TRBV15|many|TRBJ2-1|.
TGTGCCACCAGCAGGGACTTTTTCACAACCCCCGCCTTGGATGAGCAGTTCTTC
CATSRDFFTTPALDEQFF
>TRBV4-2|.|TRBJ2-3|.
TGTGCCAGCAGCCAACTTGGGACTAGCACAGATACGCAGTATTTT
CASSQLGTSTDTQYF
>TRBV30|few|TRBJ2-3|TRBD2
TGTGCCTGGATCCCTGCCAGCGGGGGGGCCGGGAATACGCAGTATTTT
CAWIPASGGAGNTQYF
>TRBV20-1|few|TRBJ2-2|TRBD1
TGCAGTGCTAGGCCAGGGGGAGTCCCCGGGGAGCTGTTTTTT
CSARPGGVPGELFF
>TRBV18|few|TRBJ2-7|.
TGTGCCAGCTCACCTAAGGCCCACGAGCAGTACTTC
CASSPKAHEQYF
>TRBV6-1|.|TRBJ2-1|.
TGTGCCAGCAGTGGTTGGGGGGAGAGAAACTCCTACAATGAGCAGTTCTTC
CASSGWGERNSYNEQFF
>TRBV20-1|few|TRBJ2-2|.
TGCAGTGCTAGAGATCCCGCTAGATCCACCGGGGAGCTGTTTTTT
CSARDPARSTGELFF
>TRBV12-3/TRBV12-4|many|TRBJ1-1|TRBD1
TGTGCCAGCAGTCTCGGACAGGGCAGAGCTGAAGCTTTCTTT
CASSLGQGRAEAFF
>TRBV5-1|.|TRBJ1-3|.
TGCGCCAGCAGCTTGGACGGAGGGGCTGGAAACACCATATATTTT
CASSLDGGAGNTIYF
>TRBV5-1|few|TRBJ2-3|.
TGCGCCAGCAGCTCTCAGTCAGATACGCAGTATTTT
CASSSQSDTQYF
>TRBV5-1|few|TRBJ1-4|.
TGCGCCAGCAGCTTGGTGGGGGGCAGGAAAGAAAAACTGTTTTTT
CASSLVGGRKEKLFF
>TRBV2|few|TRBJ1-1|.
TGTGCCAGCGCCCCCGGTGGGGCGGGGGCCACCGTGGCTTTCTTT
CASAPGGAGATVAFF
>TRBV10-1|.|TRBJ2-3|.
TGCGCCAGCAGCGACACAGGGTTCCCAGATACGCAGTATTTT
CASSDTGFPDTQYF
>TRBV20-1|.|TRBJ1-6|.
TGCAGTGCTACCCCTTACGGGACAAGTAATTCACCCCTCCACTTT
CSATPYGTSNSPLHF
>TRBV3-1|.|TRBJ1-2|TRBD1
TGTGCCAGCAGCCAAGGGGACAGGGGCTATGGCTACACCTTC
CASSQGDRGYGYTF
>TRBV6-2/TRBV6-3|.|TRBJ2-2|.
TGTGCCAGCAGTTCGACGGGGTCGAACACCGGGGAGCTGTTTTTT
CASSSTGSNTGELFF
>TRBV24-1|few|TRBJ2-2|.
TGTGCCACCAGTAACGAGGTTCCCGGGGAGCTGTTTTTT
CATSNEVPGELFF